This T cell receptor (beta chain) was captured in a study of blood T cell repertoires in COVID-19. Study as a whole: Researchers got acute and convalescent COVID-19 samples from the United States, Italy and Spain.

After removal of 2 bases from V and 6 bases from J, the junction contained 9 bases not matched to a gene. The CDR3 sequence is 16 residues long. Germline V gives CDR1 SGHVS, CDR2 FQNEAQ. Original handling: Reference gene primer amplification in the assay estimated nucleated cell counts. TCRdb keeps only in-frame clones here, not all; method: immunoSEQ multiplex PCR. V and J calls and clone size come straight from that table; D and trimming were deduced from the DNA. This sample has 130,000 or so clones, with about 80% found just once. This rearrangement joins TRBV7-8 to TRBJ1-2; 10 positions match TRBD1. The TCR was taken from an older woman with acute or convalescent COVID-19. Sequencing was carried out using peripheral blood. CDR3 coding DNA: TGTGCCAGCAGCTTATGGGGACAGGGGTGGTATGATGGCTACACCTTC. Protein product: CASSLWGQGWYDGYTF.